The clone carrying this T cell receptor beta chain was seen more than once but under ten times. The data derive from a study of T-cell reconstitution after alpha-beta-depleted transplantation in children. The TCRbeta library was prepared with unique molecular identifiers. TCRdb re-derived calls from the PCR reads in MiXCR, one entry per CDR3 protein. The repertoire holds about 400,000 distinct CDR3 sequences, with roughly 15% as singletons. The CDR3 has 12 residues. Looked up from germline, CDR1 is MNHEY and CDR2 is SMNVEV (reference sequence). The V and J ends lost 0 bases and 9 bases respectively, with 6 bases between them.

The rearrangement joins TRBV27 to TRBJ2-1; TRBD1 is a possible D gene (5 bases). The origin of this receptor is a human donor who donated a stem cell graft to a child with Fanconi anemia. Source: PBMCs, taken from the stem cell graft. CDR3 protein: CASSLSGREQFF. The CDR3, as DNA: TGTGCCAGCAGTTTATCGGGGCGTGAGCAGTTCTTC.